This T cell receptor beta chain was retrieved from a study of blood T cell repertoires in COVID-19 (dated by TCRdb to the early 2020s). About the study as a whole: Collaborator samples came from the United States, Italy and Spain and covered acute and convalescent phases of COVID-19. Nearly every sample came with metadata listing a de-identified subject ID, COVID-19 status, age in years and sex. The repertoires were released in a freely available public database intended as a resource for research on the immune response to SARS-CoV-2. The samples were drawn from two sources: the first 160 participants of the ongoing ImmuneRACE study, and about 1,300 subjects contributed by 6 global collaborators. The prospective study material was composed of cDNA or gDNA derived from T cells, B-cell-depleted T cells, or PBMCs. The dataset comprised deeply sampled blood TCRbeta repertoires from subjects exposed to, actively infected with, or recovered from COVID-19. HLA class I and class II types, where available, came from metadata supplied by the sample provider rather than from assay-based typing. Here is what the overall study found, with its caveats: The amount of clinical and demographic metadata varied by source and participant and was provided uncurated.

TCRbeta CDR3 regions were amplified from genomic DNA by means of the immunoSEQ Assay, a bias-controlled multiplex PCR. Turning to the authors' computational methods: The number of nucleated cells in each sample was estimated by amplification of reference gene primers within the assay. Sequence reads were collapsed and filtered to measure the absolute abundance of every unique TCRbeta CDR3 rearrangement. Productive Simpson clonality was computed per sample as the square root of Simpson's diversity index over productive rearrangements. As stored in TCRdb, this immuneACCESS dataset retains in-frame rearrangements with V and J assigned. A fraction of the clones does not appear; measured against another copy, unresolved V genes explain less than half of the discrepancy, and the remainder lacks a known reason. From that table come the V and J calls and clone size; the DNA was used to work out D and trimming. In this sample the table shows around 370,000 clones, more than 75% of which occur a single time. The ten largest account for more than 0.95% of the sample.

V is shortened by 0 bases, J by 0 bases, and the region joining them spans 2 bases. Including the terminal cysteine and phenylalanine, the CDR3 comprises 13 residues. Only CDR3 DNA is held: 39 bases, read in frame from base 1. CDR1 and CDR2, per the germline V gene, are SGHDN and FVKESK. Participants in the prospective study were aged about 18 to 95 years, lived in 24 United States geographic areas, and enrolled through a virtual design. Cohort assignment in the prospective study relied on participant-reported clinical history from a screening survey and a study questionnaire. For ImmuneRACE Cohort 3, a participant was defined as recovered based on two consecutive negative NP/OP PCR tests, clearance by a healthcare professional, or resolution of symptoms. In the prospective study, whole blood, serum and a nasopharyngeal or oropharyngeal swab were collected from each participant by mobile phlebotomists. Additional blood draws and questionnaires over an approximately 2-month period could optionally be provided by prospective study participants. Blood samples from the prospective study were shipped frozen or at room temperature prior to DNA extraction.

Regarding this clone: Which antigen it targets is not known. No quality values exist for individual bases; no much larger clone is one base distant.

In this chain, TRBV14 is recombined with TRBJ1-1, with no confidently assigned D gene. This clonotype originated in a young woman who had recovered from COVID-19. The sequencing sample was made of PBMCs or T cells enriched from blood (not recorded which). The CDR3 region reads CASSQDLNTEAFF. In nucleotide form, the sequence is TGTGCCAGCAGCCAAGACTTGAACACTGAAGCTTTCTTT.